This TCR beta chain derives from a study of sequential checkpoint blockade in melanoma (dated by TCRdb to about 2019). Context from the whole study: Patients were randomized 1:1 to first-line nivolumab followed by ipilimumab (arm A) or ipilimumab followed by nivolumab (arm B). Maintenance nivolumab came after each of the two trial sequences. DNA from 91 pretreatment melanoma tumor samples was subjected to TCRbeta immunosequencing. For 20 to 25 patients, matched tumor biopsies were obtained before treatment and at week 13, following single-agent nivolumab (arm A) or ipilimumab (arm B). In about 80% of the matched pre- and post-treatment tumor biopsy pairs, both biopsies came from the same lesion. Overall results and qualifications from the work: Tumor T-cell fraction and clonality were correlated with PD-L1 staining and CD8+ T-cell counts, but not with mutational load. Larger, independent patient cohorts are needed to validate the response-prediction model that combines TCR metrics and mutation burden. Patients with increases in tumor T-cell fraction and clonality by week 13 were approximately 30 times more likely to achieve clinical benefit. Among patients in the nivolumab-first arm (arm A), tumor TIL clonality before treatment was associated with response (P = .04). Within-arm analyses of tumor T-cell fraction were limited by small sample sizes and reduced statistical power.

Cut back by 5 bases and 3 bases, the V and J ends lie 14 bases apart. As encoded in the germline V gene, CDR1 is MDHEN while CDR2 is SYDVKM. The CDR3 spans 14 residues, from the cysteine through the phenylalanine. The sequence is cut down to CDR3 DNA, 42 bases in frame from base 1. The treatment or condition label, as the study defines it: randomized to nivolumab then ipilimumab (arm A) or the reverse (arm B). None of the patients in the trial had previously been given DNA-damaging chemotherapy. CheckMate 064, a randomized, open-label phase II trial of sequential checkpoint blockade, was the source of the samples, all of which came from patients with melanoma. Genomic DNA from formalin-fixed paraffin-embedded (FFPE) tissue samples was used for tumor TCR sequencing. Worth noting for this clone: Its specific antigen is unknown. Base qualities are missing; no much larger clone stands one base away.

TCRbeta CDR3 regions were immunosequenced from genomic DNA with the immunoSEQ Assay. Before high-throughput sequencing, the genomic DNA was amplified using bias-controlled multiplex PCR. Under the source paper's analysis protocol: To quantify the absolute abundance of each unique TCRbeta CDR3 region, the sequences were collapsed and filtered. Clonality, defined as 1 minus Pielou's evenness, was calculated using only productive rearrangements. To compute tumor T-cell fraction, TCRbeta template counts were normalized to usable DNA, with usable DNA estimated from several housekeeping genes. Clones with significantly greater frequencies in on-treatment versus baseline samples were identified using a previously published method. Drawn from immuneACCESS, this table holds only the in-frame rearrangements with V and J called that TCRdb kept. Clones are partly lost; checked studies trace under half to an unresolved V gene and leave the rest unexplained. V and J calls and clone size are given by that table; D and trimming were obtained from the DNA. Present in this sample are 2,500 to 3,000 clones, just under 20% of which were seen just once. The ten top clones hold 12% to 15% of the sample.

Recombination connected TRBV28 to TRBJ2-7, and perhaps TRBD2 as D gene, on 7 matching bases. The receptor's source is a human donor with melanoma. Source: tumor tissue (inferred from file names), taken from a patient given nivolumab and ipilimumab in sequence. For the CDR3, the sequence is CASSTLGGDYEQYF. Here is the DNA: TGTGCCAGCAGTACTCTAGGGGGGGACTACGAGCAGTACTTC. Extended through the reference TRBV28 and TRBJ2-7 proteins, this CDR3 yields the full variable domain: DVKVTQSSRYLVKRTGEKVFLECVQDMDHENMFWYRQDPGLGLRLIYFSYDVKMKEKGDIPEGYSVSREKKERFSLILESASTNQTSMYLCASSTLGGDYEQYFGPGTRLTVT.